These 30 T cell receptor beta chains came from one sample sequenced in a study of monozygotic twins with inflammatory bowel disease. TCRdb reprocessed the 5' RACE reads, with one entry per CDR3 protein and no DNA. The sample yields fewer than 200,000 distinct CDR3 sequences, of which the top ten take up around 2.8%. Sequenced input: blood. The receptor source for this set is a human donor with ulcerative colitis or Crohn's disease, or a healthy co-twin of an affected twin (not recorded which).

This sequence joins TRBV15 and TRBJ2-1. Per germline, CDR1 LNHNV and CDR2 YYDKDF (reference sequence). The CDR3 runs 14 residues. The CDR3 sequence is CATTRQGTYNEQFF.

This chain joins TRBV29-1 and TRBJ2-7; without DNA, the TCRdb call of TRBD1 cannot be checked. This CDR3 is built from 13 residues. Germline CDR1 and CDR2: SQVTM and ANQGSEA. The CDR3 loop is CSVVGTPTHEQYF.

The chain uses TRBV7-9 and TRBJ1-2; TCRdb gives TRBD1 as the D gene, but with no DNA this cannot be confirmed. Per the germline V gene, CDR1 is SEHNR and CDR2 is FQNEAQ (reference sequence). The CDR3 totals 14 residues. CDR3 sequence reads: CASSTTGTVYGYTF.

The CDR3 region is CSATTGRRVYEQYF. The chain is built from TRBV20-1 and TRBJ2-7; the TCRdb D gene call, TRBD2, has no DNA to confirm it. Per germline, CDR1 DFQATT and CDR2 SNEGSKA (reference sequence). The CDR3 consists of 14 residues.

The rearrangement uses TRBV6-1 and TRBJ2-5; absent DNA, TCRdb's TRBD1 call cannot be checked. The CDR3 runs to 14 residues. Germline assignment: CDR1 MNHNS and CDR2 SASEGT. CDR3 sequence reads: CASSPLRQGETQYF.

This rearrangement joins TRBV6-2 or TRBV6-3 to TRBJ2-2. The CDR3 is made up of 13 amino acids. Germline CDR1 MNHEY, CDR2 SVGEGT. The CDR3 protein is CASTFKGNGELFF.

The chain joins TRBV7-7 to TRBJ2-7; TCRdb indicates TRBD1, and absent DNA this call remains unverified. The CDR3 runs 13 residues. The germline CDR1 and CDR2 sequences are SSHAT and FNYEAQ (reference sequence). The CDR3: CASSPDRAHEQYF.

J is TRBJ2-4 and V is TRBV5-4; without DNA, the TCRdb call of TRBD1 cannot be checked. Germline V lookup: CDR1 SGHNT, CDR2 YYREEE (reference sequence). The CDR3 extends over 16 amino acids. The CDR3 spells CASSGRRTGDKNIQYF.

The rearrangement uses TRBV27 and TRBJ1-1; TCRdb lists TRBD1, though no DNA is available to test this call. In germline, CDR1 is MNHEY, CDR2 SMNVEV (reference sequence). This CDR3 contains 15 residues. This CDR3 reads CASSLSGGRYTEAFF.

The CDR3 here is CASSYSVAGNNEQFF. The J gene is TRBJ2-1, the V gene TRBV6-5; with no DNA, the TCRdb D assignment of TRBD2 cannot be verified. CDR1 MNHEY and CDR2 SVGAGI come from the germline V gene. The CDR3 length is 15 residues.

This chain connects TRBV24-1 to TRBJ2-7; TCRdb proposes TRBD1, but this gene call is untestable without DNA. The CDR3 has 14 amino acids. CDR1 KGHDR and CDR2 SFDVKD come from the germline V gene. CDR3 amino acids: CATSEPDRAYEQYF.

This chain uses TRBV5-1 with TRBJ1-1; TCRdb's D call, TRBD1, is unchecked because there is no DNA. CDR3 size: 14 residues. Germline-derived CDR1 and CDR2 are SGHRS and YFSETQ. CDR3 amino acids: CASSTGTLNTEAFF.

This sequence joins TRBV29-1 and TRBJ2-3; TCRdb proposes TRBD2, but this gene call is untestable without DNA. This CDR3 is 12 amino acids long. Germline V gene sequence: CDR1 SQVTM, CDR2 ANQGSEA. CDR3 amino acids: CSEGLTTDTQYF.

The J gene is TRBJ2-3, the V gene TRBV11-2; the D call from TCRdb, TRBD1, cannot be confirmed without DNA. The CDR3 sequence is 16 residues long. The germline gives CDR1 SGHAT, CDR2 FQNNGV. The CDR3 loop reads CASSLDLAGLTDTQYF.

The rearrangement joins TRBV7-9 to TRBJ2-1; with no DNA, the TCRdb D assignment of TRBD1 cannot be verified. Germline-derived CDR1 and CDR2 are SEHNR and FQNEAQ (reference sequence). The CDR3 contains 11 residues. CDR3 amino acids: CASSSPLEQFF.

The chain employs TRBV5-6 and TRBJ2-1; TCRdb gives TRBD1 as the D gene, but with no DNA this cannot be confirmed. CDR3 size: 18 residues. The germline CDR1 and CDR2 sequences are SGHDT and YYEEEE. The CDR3: CASSLISGSPRGYNEQFF.

The genes are TRBV18 and TRBJ2-7. This CDR3 spans 14 amino acids. CDR1 and CDR2 from the germline V gene are KGHSH and LQKENI. The chain's CDR3 is CASSLDVGWNEQYF.

V is TRBV12-5 and J is TRBJ1-1. The CDR3 spans 13 residues. The V gene's germline CDR1 is LGHNT and CDR2 FRNRAP. The CDR3 loop is CASGLAGNTEAFF.

The rearrangement uses TRBV29-1 and TRBJ1-5. The CDR3 extends over 12 amino acids. Germline loops: CDR1 SQVTM, CDR2 ANQGSEA. The CDR3 spells CSVGTGNQPQHF.

This chain joins TRBV5-1 and TRBJ1-1; TCRdb's D gene call, TRBD1, goes unchecked for lack of DNA. The germline V gene has CDR1 SGHRS and CDR2 YFSETQ. The length of the CDR3 is 16 residues. The CDR3 here is CASSLVAPPGNTEAFF.

The chain combines TRBV20-1 with TRBJ2-7; checking the TCRdb D call of TRBD2 is not possible without DNA. This CDR3 comprises 15 residues. In germline, CDR1 is DFQATT, CDR2 SNEGSKA (reference sequence). CDR3 sequence reads: CSARGLAGGPFEQYF.

The genes are TRBV6-2 or TRBV6-3 and TRBJ2-2; absent DNA, TCRdb's TRBD2 call cannot be checked. The germline CDR1 and CDR2 sequences are MNHEY and SVGEGT. This CDR3 has 20 amino acids. CDR3 in amino acids: CASSLRILAGGTRGTGELFF.

The CDR3 protein is CASSQAQGRTDTQYF. This chain links TRBV4-1 with TRBJ2-3; the D call of TRBD1 rests on TCRdb alone, since no DNA is present to check it. This CDR3 region has 15 residues. CDR1 MGHRA and CDR2 YSYEKL come from the germline V gene.

This chain uses TRBV20-1 with TRBJ1-6. CDR3 length equals 14 residues. The germline V gene has CDR1 DFQATT and CDR2 SNEGSKA (reference sequence). The CDR3 is CSASGLNYNSPLHF.

The chain combines TRBV7-8 with TRBJ2-5; TCRdb reports TRBD2, a call that lacks DNA to check it against. Germline CDR1 and CDR2: SGHVS and FQNEAQ. CDR3 length equals 13 residues. CDR3 sequence reads: CASGTSVQETQYF.

The chain links TRBV20-1 to TRBJ2-1; the D call of TRBD1 rests on TCRdb alone, since no DNA is present to check it. Germline CDR1 DFQATT, CDR2 SNEGSKA (reference sequence). This CDR3 region has 12 residues. The CDR3 reads CSARPLGNEQFF.

V gene TRBV20-1 combines with J gene TRBJ1-1; TCRdb picks TRBD1, but there is no DNA to check that call. Per germline, CDR1 DFQATT and CDR2 SNEGSKA (reference sequence). The CDR3 has 13 amino acids. The CDR3 protein is CRAGQGAYTEAFF.

CDR3 protein: CASSFTDRVSYNEQFF. The chain has TRBV5-6 and TRBJ2-1; TCRdb's D gene call, TRBD1, goes unchecked for lack of DNA. The CDR3 sequence is 16 residues long. Per germline, CDR1 SGHDT and CDR2 YYEEEE.

The rearrangement joins TRBV28 to TRBJ2-3; TCRdb's assignment of TRBD2 cannot be checked, as there is no DNA. Germline assignment: CDR1 MDHEN and CDR2 SYDVKM. This CDR3 spans 15 amino acids. CDR3 sequence reads: CASSRLAYSTDTQYF. The variable domain in full, completed from reference TRBV28 and TRBJ2-3, reads DVKVTQSSRYLVKRTGEKVFLECVQDMDHENMFWYRQDPGLGLRLIYFSYDVKMKEKGDIPEGYSVSREKKERFSLILESASTNQTSMYLCASSRLAYSTDTQYFGPGTRLTVL.

V gene TRBV11-3 combines with J gene TRBJ2-2; lacking DNA, the TRBD1 call made by TCRdb goes unchecked. This CDR3 comprises 14 residues. Germline V gene data show CDR1 as SGHNT and CDR2 as YENEEA. The CDR3 sequence is CASSPNRGPGELFF. Full variable domain (rest looked up from reference TRBV11-3 and TRBJ2-2): EAGVVQSPRYKIIEKKQPVAFWCNPISGHNTLYWYLQNLGQGPELLIRYENEEAVDDSQLPKDRFSAERLKGVDSTLKIQPAELGDSAVYLCASSPNRGPGELFFGEGSRLTVL.